The entry that follows covers one T cell receptor beta chain sequence. These data belong to a study of blood T cell repertoires in COVID-19. As for the study in general: Acute-phase and convalescent COVID-19 samples originated in the United States, Italy and Spain.

Original analysis: Cell counts per sample came from amplifying reference gene primers. Sequenced by immunoSEQ multiplex PCR; TCRdb stores in-frame clones only, minus some. That table is the source of V, J and clone size, and D and trimming were worked out from the DNA. In the table there are 200,000 to 250,000 clones, nearly 90% of which are singletons. Germline assignment: CDR1 MNHEY and CDR2 SVGAGI. The V end was cut by 10 bases, the J end by 2 bases, with 18 bases between. The CDR3 has 14 residues. This receptor was taken from a young woman who had recovered from COVID-19. The sequenced sample consisted of peripheral blood. The V call is TRBV6-5, the J call TRBJ2-7; tentative D call: TRBD2 (6 bases). The CDR3 region has the DNA TGTGCCACGAGCGGAGGGGCCCTCACCTACGAGCAGTACTTC. It is translated as CATSGGALTYEQYF.